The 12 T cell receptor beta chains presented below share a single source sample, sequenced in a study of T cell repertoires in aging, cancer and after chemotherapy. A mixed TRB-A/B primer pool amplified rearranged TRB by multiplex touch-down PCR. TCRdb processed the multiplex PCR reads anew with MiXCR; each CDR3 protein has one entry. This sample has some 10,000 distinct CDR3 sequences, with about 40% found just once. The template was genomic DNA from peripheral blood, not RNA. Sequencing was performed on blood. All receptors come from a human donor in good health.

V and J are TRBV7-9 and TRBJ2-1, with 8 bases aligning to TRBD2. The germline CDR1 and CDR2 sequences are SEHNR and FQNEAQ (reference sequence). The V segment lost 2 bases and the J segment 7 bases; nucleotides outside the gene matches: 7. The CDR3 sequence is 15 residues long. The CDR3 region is CASSLKDSGVNEQFF. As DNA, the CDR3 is TGTGCCAGCAGCTTAAAGGATAGCGGGGTGAATGAGCAGTTCTTC.

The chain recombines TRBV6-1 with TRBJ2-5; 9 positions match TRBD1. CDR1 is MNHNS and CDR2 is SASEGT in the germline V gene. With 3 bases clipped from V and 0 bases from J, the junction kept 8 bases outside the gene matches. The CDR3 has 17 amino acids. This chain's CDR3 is CASSDGPGQGNQETQYF. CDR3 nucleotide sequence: TGTGCCAGCAGTGATGGCCCGGGACAGGGAAACCAAGAGACCCAGTACTTC.

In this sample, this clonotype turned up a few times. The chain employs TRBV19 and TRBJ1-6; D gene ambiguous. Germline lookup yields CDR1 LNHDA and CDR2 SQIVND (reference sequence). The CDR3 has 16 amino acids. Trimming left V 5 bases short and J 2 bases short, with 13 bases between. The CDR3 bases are TGTGCCAGTAGTCCTCAAACGGGGACCTATAATTCACCCCTCCACTTT. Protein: CASSPQTGTYNSPLHF. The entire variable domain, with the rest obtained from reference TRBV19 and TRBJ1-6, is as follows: DGGITQSPKYLFRKEGQNVTLSCEQNLNHDAMYWYRQDPGQGLRLIYYSQIVNDFQKGDIAEGYSVSREKKESFPLTVTSAQKNPTAFYLCASSPQTGTYNSPLHFGNGTRLTVT.

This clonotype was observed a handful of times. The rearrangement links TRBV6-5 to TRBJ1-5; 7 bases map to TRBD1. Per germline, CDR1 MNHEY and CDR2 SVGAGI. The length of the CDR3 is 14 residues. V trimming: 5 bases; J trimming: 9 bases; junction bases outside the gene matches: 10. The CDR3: CASSEGAGWRPQHF. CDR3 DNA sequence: TGTGCCAGCAGTGAGGGGGCAGGGTGGCGGCCCCAGCATTTT.

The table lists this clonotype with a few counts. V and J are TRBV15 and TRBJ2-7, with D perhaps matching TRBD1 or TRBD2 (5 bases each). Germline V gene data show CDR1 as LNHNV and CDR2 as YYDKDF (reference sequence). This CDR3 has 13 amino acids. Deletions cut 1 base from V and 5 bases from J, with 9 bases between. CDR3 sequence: CATSRGRDDEQYV. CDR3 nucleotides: TGTGCCACCAGCAGAGGCAGGGACGACGAGCAGTACGTC.

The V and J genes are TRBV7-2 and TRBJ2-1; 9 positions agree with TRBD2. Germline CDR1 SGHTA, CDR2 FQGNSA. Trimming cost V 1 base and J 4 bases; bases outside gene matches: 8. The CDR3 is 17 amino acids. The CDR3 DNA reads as TGTGCCAGCAGCTTAGAGAGGCTAGCGGGGCTGTACAATGAGCAGTTCTTC. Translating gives CASSLERLAGLYNEQFF.

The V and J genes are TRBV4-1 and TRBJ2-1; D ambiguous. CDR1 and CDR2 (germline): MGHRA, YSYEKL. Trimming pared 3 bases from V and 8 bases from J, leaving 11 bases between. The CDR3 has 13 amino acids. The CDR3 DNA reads TGCGCCAGCAGCCACCCGAATGGAGATGAGCAGTTCTTC. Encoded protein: CASSHPNGDEQFF.

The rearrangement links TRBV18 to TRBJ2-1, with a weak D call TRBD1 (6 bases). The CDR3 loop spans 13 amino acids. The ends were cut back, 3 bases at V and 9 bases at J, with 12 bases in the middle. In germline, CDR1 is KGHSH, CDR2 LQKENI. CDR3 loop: CASSPANRAEQFF. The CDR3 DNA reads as TGTGCCAGCTCACCCGCCAACAGGGCTGAGCAGTTCTTC. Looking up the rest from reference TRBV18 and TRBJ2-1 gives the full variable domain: NAGVMQNPRHLVRRRGQEARLRCSPMKGHSHVYWYRQLPEEGLKFMVYLQKENIIDESGMPKERFSAEFPKEGPSILRIQQVVRGDSAAYFCASSPANRAEQFFGPGTRLTVL.

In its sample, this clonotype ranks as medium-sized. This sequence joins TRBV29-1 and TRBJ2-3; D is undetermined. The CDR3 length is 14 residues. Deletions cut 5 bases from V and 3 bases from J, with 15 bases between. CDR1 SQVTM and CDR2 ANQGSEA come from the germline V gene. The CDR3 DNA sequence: TGCAGCGTTCTCCCTGCGGTACGGACAGATACGCAGTATTTT. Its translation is CSVLPAVRTDTQYF.

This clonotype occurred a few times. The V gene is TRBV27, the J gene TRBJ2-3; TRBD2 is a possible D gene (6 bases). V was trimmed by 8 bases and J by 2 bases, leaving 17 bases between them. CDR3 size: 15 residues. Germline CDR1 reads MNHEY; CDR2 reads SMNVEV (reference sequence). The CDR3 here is CASRRLTGDTDTQYF. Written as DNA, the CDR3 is TGTGCCAGCCGTCGTTTGACGGGGGACACAGATACGCAGTATTTT.

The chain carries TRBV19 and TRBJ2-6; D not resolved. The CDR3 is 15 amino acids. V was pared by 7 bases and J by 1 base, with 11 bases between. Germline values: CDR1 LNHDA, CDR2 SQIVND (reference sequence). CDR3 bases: TGTGCCAGTACTCCGAGGTTTTCTGGGGCCAACGTCCTGACTTTC. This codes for CASTPRFSGANVLTF.

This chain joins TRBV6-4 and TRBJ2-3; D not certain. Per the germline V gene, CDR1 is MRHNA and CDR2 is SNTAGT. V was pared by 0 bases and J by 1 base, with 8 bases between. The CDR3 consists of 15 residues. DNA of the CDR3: TGTGCCAGCAGTGACTCCTGGGCTGGCACAGATACGCAGTATTTT. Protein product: CASSDSWAGTDTQYF.